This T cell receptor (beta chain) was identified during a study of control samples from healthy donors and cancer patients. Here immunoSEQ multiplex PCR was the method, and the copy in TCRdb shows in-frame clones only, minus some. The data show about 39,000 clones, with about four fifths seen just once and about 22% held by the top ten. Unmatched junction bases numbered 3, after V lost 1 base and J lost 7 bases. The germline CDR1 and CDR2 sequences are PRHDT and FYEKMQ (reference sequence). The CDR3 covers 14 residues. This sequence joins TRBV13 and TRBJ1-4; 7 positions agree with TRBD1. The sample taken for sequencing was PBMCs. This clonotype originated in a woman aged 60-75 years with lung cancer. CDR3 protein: CASSLAGGSEKLFF. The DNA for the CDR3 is TGTGCCAGCAGCTTAGCAGGGGGGAGTGAAAAACTGTTTTTT.